In its sample, the clone carrying this T cell receptor (beta chain) was seen once. The sample comes from a study of shared clonotypes between healthy human individuals. Generated by immunoSEQ multiplex PCR, the TCRdb table keeps only in-frame clones and is missing some. The sample has around 700,000 clones; approximately 73% are singletons. The germline V gene has CDR1 MDHEN and CDR2 SYDVKM. V was clipped by 6 bases and J by 4 bases; unmatched bases: 5. The CDR3 sequence is 13 residues long. This rearrangement joins TRBV28 to TRBJ2-5; TRBD1 matches at 7 bases. The sample consisted of memory CD4+ T cells sorted from blood. As to subset: CD45RA-negative fraction. This receptor was identified in a woman aged 25 to 39 in good health. The CDR3 sequence is CASRTQGLETQYF. In DNA, the CDR3 is TGTGCCAGCAGAACACAGGGGTTAGAGACCCAGTACTTC.